This T cell receptor beta chain is from a study of blood T cell repertoires in COVID-19 (dated by TCRdb to the early 2020s). With respect to the entire study: Samples from collaborators originated in the United States, Italy and Spain and spanned both the acute and convalescent phases of COVID-19. The material from the prospective study consisted of cDNA or gDNA derived from T cells, B-cell-depleted T cells, or PBMCs. Subjects who had been exposed to COVID-19, were actively infected with it, or had recovered from it provided the deeply sampled blood TCRbeta repertoires that made up the dataset. A freely available public database, intended as a resource for researchers studying the immune response to SARS-CoV-2, is where the repertoires were released. Samples came from the ongoing ImmuneRACE study (first 160 participants) plus 1,254 subjects from 6 global collaborators. The sample metadata nearly always contained a de-identified subject ID, COVID-19 status, age in years and sex. HLA class I and class II types, where available, came from metadata supplied by the sample provider rather than from assay-based typing.

Worth noting for this clone: There is no known antigen for this receptor. No quality values exist for individual bases; no much larger clone is one base distant.

Each collaborating institution followed its own protocols to collect whole blood in K2EDTA tubes. For TCRbeta analysis, collaborators shipped samples in one of three forms: frozen whole blood, isolated PBMCs, or DNA extracted from either of those sample types. TCRbeta CDR3 regions were amplified from genomic DNA using the immunoSEQ Assay, a bias-controlled multiplex PCR. On the study's bioinformatics: Within the assay, amplification of reference gene primers was used to estimate how many nucleated cells each sample contained. To quantify the absolute abundance of each unique TCRbeta CDR3 rearrangement, sequence reads were collapsed and filtered. For each sample, productive Simpson clonality was calculated as the square root of Simpson's diversity index over productive rearrangements. Held by TCRdb, this immuneACCESS table contains in-frame sequences only and omits some clones. Under half of the omission traces to an unresolved V gene where checked; the cause of the rest is unknown. Clonal size and the V and J genes are those of that table, whereas D and trimming came from the DNA. The sample data list roughly 230,000 clones, and approximately 84% of these were observed just once. Approximately 4.4% of the sample goes to the ten largest clones.

What the study reported, not specific to this receptor: The quantity of clinical and demographic metadata differed by source and by participant and was supplied without curation.

This sequence originates from a man aged 50-59 years with active or convalescent COVID-19. The sequenced sample was peripheral blood.

Read as DNA, the sequence is TGTGCCAGCAGTTATAGGGGGGGGGCTGGAAACACCATATATTTT. Its product reads: CASSYRGGAGNTIYF. This chain joins TRBV7-2 to TRBJ1-3; a weak D assignment points to TRBD1 (6 bases agree). A distance of 14 bases separates the germline ends of V and J, which lose 6 bases and 2 bases respectively. The CDR3 sequence holds 15 residues, the cysteine and phenylalanine included. Of all the DNA, just the CDR3 is kept, 45 bases in frame from base 1. The germline V gene gives CDR1 as SGHTA and CDR2 as FQGNSA.